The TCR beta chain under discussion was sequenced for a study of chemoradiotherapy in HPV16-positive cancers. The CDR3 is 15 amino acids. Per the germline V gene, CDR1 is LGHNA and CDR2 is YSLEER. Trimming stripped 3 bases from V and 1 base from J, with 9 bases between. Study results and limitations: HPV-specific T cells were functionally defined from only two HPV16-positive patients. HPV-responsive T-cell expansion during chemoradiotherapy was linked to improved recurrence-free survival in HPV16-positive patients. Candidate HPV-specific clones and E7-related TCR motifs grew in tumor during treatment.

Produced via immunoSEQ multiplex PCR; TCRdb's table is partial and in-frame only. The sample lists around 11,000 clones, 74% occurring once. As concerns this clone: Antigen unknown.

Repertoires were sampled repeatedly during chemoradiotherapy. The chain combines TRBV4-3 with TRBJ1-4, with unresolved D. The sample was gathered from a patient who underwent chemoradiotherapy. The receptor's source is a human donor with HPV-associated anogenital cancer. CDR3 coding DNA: TGCGCCAGCAGCCACGGGGTGGAAACTAATGAAAAACTGTTTTTT. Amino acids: CASSHGVETNEKLFF.